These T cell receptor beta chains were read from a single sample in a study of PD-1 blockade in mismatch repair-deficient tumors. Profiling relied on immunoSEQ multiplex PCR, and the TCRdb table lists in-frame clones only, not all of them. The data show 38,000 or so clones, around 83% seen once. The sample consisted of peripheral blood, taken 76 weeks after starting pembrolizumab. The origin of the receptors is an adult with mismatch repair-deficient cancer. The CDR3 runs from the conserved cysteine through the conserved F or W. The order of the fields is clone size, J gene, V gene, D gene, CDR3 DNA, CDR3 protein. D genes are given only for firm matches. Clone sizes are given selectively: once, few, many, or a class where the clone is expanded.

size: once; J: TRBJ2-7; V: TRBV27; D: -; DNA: TGTGCCAGCAGGGGGGACTGGGACTCCTACGAGCAGTACTTC; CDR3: CASRGDWDSYEQYF
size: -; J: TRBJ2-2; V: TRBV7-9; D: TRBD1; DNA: TGTGCCAGCAGCTTAGCCTGGACAGGGTCTGCCACCGGGGAGCTGTTTTTT; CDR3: CASSLAWTGSATGELFF
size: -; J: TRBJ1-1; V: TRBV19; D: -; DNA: TGTGCCAGTAGTCCCCTAGGTAAGGGAATGAACACTGAAGCTTTCTTT; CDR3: CASSPLGKGMNTEAFF
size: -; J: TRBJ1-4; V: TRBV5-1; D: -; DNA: TGCGCCAGCAGCCTGCAAACCCAACCCCCGACCCTAAAGGGCGAGGAACTGTTTTTT; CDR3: CASSLQTQPPTLKGEELFF
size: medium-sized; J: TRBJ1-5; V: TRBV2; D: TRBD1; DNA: TGTGCCAGCAGGGCAGGGGGCGAAGGCCAGCCCCAGCATTTT; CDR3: CASRAGGEGQPQHF
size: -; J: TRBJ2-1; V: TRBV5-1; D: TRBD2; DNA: TGCGCCAGCAGCTTGGATCTAGCGGACACGCTCTACAATGAGCAGTTCTTC; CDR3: CASSLDLADTLYNEQFF
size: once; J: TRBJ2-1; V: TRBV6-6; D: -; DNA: TGTGCCAGCAGTCTCGGGACGGCGTCCTACAATGAGCAGTTCTTC; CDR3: CASSLGTASYNEQFF
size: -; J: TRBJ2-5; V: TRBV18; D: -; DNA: TGTGCCAGCTCACCAGGATACGGGAGTGGGGAGACCCAGTACTTC; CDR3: CASSPGYGSGETQYF
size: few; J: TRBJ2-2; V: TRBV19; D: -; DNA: TGTGCCAGTAGTTTAGAGGGGTACACCGGGGAGCTGTTTTTT; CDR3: CASSLEGYTGELFF
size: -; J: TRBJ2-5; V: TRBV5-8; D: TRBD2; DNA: TGTGCCAGCAGCTCCCGGGGGGAGGAGACCCAGTACTTC; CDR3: CASSSRGEETQYF
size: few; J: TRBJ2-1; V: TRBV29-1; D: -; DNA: TGCAGCGCCAGCCTGACAGAGATCTCCTACAATGAGCAGTTCTTC; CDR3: CSASLTEISYNEQFF
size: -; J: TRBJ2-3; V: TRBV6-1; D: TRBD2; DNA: TGTGCCAGCACCGCTGGGCTAGCGGGGGCAGATACGCAGTATTTT; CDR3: CASTAGLAGADTQYF
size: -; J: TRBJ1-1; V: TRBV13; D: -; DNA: TGTGCCAGCAGCGCGGGACCGGGGGGTGAAGCTTTCTTT; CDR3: CASSAGPGGEAFF
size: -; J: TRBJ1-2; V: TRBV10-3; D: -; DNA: TGTGCCACCCGAGACCCATTATCCGCCGGCTACACCTTC; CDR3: CATRDPLSAGYTF
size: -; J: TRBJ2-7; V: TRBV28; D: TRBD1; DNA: TGTGCCAGCAGTCCCTCGGGGACAGGGTTGGGGGAGCAGTACTTC; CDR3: CASSPSGTGLGEQYF
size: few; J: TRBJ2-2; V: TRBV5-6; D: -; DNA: TGTGCCAGCAGCTTGGATGGGGGGCACAGGGAGCTGTTTTTT; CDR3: CASSLDGGHRELFF
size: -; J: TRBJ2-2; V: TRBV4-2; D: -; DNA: TGTGCCAGCAGCCAAAAGCGGGCTGCCGTCACCGGGGAGCTGTTTTTT; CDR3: CASSQKRAAVTGELFF
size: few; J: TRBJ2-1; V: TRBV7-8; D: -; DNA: TGTGCCAGCAGCCCGCCGGGGGCAGGGTTATCCAATGAGCAGTTCTTC; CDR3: CASSPPGAGLSNEQFF
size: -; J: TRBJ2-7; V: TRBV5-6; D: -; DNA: TGTGCCAGCAGCTTGGGAGTACCCTACGAGCAGTACTTC; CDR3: CASSLGVPYEQYF
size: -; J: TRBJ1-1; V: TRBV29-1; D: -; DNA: TGCAGCGTTGCAAAAGGATTGGGTGGGTGGGTACGGAACACTGAAGCTTTCTTT; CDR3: CSVAKGLGGWVRNTEAFF
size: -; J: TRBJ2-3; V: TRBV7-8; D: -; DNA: TGTGCCAGCAGCTTAAAGAACACCAGGGGCATGACAGATACGCAGTATTTT; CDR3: CASSLKNTRGMTDTQYF
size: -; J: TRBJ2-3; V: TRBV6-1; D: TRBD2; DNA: TGTGCCAGCAGTGAAGCGGGACTAGCGGGAGGGCCGAGACGGGTGGTAGATACGCAGTATTTT; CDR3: CASSEAGLAGGPRRVVDTQYF
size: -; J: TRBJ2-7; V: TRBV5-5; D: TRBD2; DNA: TGTGCCAGCAGGGTTAGCGGGAGCTCCTACGAGCAGTACTTC; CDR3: CASRVSGSSYEQYF
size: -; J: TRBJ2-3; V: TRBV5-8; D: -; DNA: TGTGCCAGCAGGTCACGATACCCGACACCAGATACGCAGTATTTT; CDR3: CASRSRYPTPDTQYF
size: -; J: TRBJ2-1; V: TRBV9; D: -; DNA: TGTGCCAGCAGCACACCCCGGGACGGACATTACAATGAGCAGTTCTTC; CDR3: CASSTPRDGHYNEQFF
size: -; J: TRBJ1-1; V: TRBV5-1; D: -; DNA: TGCGCCAGCAGCTTGTACTATTCGAACACTGAAGCTTTCTTT; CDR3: CASSLYYSNTEAFF
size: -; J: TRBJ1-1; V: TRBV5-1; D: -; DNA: TGCGCCAGCAGCTTCCGACAGCAGAACACTGAAGCTTTCTTT; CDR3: CASSFRQQNTEAFF
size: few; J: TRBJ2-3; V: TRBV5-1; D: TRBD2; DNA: TGCGCCAGCAGCTTGGGACTAGCGGGAGGAGATACGCAGTATTTT; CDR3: CASSLGLAGGDTQYF
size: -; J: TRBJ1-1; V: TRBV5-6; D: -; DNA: TGTGCCAGCAGCTTTTACAGACCATCGAACACTGAAGCTTTCTTT; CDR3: CASSFYRPSNTEAFF
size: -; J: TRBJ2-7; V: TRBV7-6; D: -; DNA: TGTGCCAGCAGCTTAGTGAGGGAAAGTGAGCAGTACTTC; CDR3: CASSLVRESEQYF
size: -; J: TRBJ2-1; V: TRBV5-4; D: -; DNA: TGTGCCAGCATCTCTGGACCTAACAATGAGCAGTTCTTC; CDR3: CASISGPNNEQFF
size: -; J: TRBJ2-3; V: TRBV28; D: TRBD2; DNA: TGTGCCAGCAGTTTATGGGGGAGCGGGACGCAAGTGGATACGCAGTATTTT; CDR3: CASSLWGSGTQVDTQYF
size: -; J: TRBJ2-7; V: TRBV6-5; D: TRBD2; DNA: TGTGCCAGCAGCTCGAACCCGGGAGGCTACGAGCAGTACTTC; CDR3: CASSSNPGGYEQYF
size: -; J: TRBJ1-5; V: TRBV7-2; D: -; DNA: TGTGCCAGCAGCTCCCAGAGTTATAGCAATCAGCCCCAGCATTTT; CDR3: CASSSQSYSNQPQHF
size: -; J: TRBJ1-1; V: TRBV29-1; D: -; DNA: TGCAGCACCCAAAAAAAACACACGAATAGTTGGAACACTGAAGCTTTCTTT; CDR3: CSTQKKHTNSWNTEAFF
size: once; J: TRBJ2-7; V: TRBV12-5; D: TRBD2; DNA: TGTGCTAGTGGTTTGGACGTCTTCCGGGAGGTCCCTGTCGAGCAGTACTTC; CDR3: CASGLDVFREVPVEQYF
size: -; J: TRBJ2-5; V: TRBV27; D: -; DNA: TGTGCCAGCAGTTTCAGGGGCCAAGAGACCCAGTACTTC; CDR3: CASSFRGQETQYF
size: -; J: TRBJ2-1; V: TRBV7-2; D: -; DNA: TGTGCCAGCAGCTTAGGGTACAATGAGCAGTTCTTC; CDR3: CASSLGYNEQFF
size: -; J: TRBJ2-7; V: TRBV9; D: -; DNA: TGTGCCAGCAGCGCGCGGGGGCGCGACGAGCAGTACTTC; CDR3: CASSARGRDEQYF
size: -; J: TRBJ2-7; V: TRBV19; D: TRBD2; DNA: TGTGCCAGTAGTCTAGCGGGAGGCTACGAGCAGTACTTC; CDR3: CASSLAGGYEQYF
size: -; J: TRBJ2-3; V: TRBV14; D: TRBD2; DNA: TGTGCCAGCAGCCAAGATCGCGCGGGAGCCCGGGGAGATACGCAGTATTTT; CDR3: CASSQDRAGARGDTQYF
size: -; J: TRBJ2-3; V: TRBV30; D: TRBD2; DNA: TGTGCCTGGAGAAGCCTAGCGGGAGGAGTTACAGATACGCAGTATTTT; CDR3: CAWRSLAGGVTDTQYF